This TCR beta chain appears in the sequencing data of a study of blood T cell repertoires in COVID-19. Per germline, CDR1 SGHNT and CDR2 YYREEE (reference sequence). CDR3 length: 16 residues. The V gene lost 0 bases and the J gene lost 4 bases, with 14 bases spanning the gap. Clones were read by immunoSEQ multiplex PCR, and TCRdb kept only the in-frame ones, dropping some. The data show 200,000 to 250,000 clones, 82% seen once. The V gene is TRBV5-4, the J gene TRBJ2-1; no firm D call. This receptor was taken from a woman aged 60-70 years who had recovered from COVID-19. The sample was PBMCs or T cells enriched from blood (not recorded which). CDR3 nucleotide sequence: TGTGCCAGCAGCTTGGGGGCAGGAACCCCATACAATGAGCAGTTCTTC. The encoded protein is CASSLGAGTPYNEQFF.